This TCR beta chain derives from a study of molecular identifiers for immune sequencing clone quantification. Overall study: Replicates partitioned RNA from around 18,000 or 91,000 naive CD8 cells into five parts, sequencing four.

The germline V gene encodes CDR1 SGHDT and CDR2 YYEEEE. CDR3 length equals 13 residues. The germline V and J ends were trimmed by 2 bases and 2 bases, with 7 bases remaining between them. Study findings and constraints: Highly expanded clone sizes could end up underestimated if a barcode were shared by identical TCR molecules.

At least ten counts were recorded for this clonotype. Its antigen is unknown. Preparation of the bulk TCR libraries relied on previously described methods and listed TCR primers. Via MiXCR, TCRdb re-called the PCR reads, giving one row per CDR3 protein. This table holds approximately 54,000 distinct CDR3 sequences, under 30% found once. The receptor was isolated from a human donor in good health. Some libraries in this study had Jurkat cell RNA spiked in. The chain has TRBV5-6 and TRBJ2-5, with D unresolved. Specimen: naive CD8+ T cells from blood, with Jurkat cell RNA spiked in. The subset denotes: FACS-sorted CD8+CD4-CCR7+CD45RA+ naive T cells. In nucleotides, the CDR3 is TGTGCCAGCAGCTTAGAAACTCAAGAGACCCAGTACTTC. It translates to CASSLETQETQYF. The full variable domain, its missing parts supplied by reference TRBV5-6 and TRBJ2-5, is DAGVTQSPTHLIKTRGQQVTLRCSPKSGHDTVSWYQQALGQGPQFIFQYYEEEERQRGNFPDRFSGHQFPNYSSELNVNALLLGDSALYLCASSLETQETQYFGPGTRLLVL.